This paragraph covers one T cell receptor beta chain sequence. Its antigen is as yet unknown. This specimen comes from a study of Tregs in tolerant kidney transplant recipients. The CDR3 is 12 residues long. Germline assignment: CDR1 LNHDA and CDR2 SQIVND (reference sequence). The V and J ends lost 7 bases and 4 bases respectively, with 10 bases between them. Related graft donors supplied nonmyeloablative bone marrow transplants, and mixed chimerism was transient. Here immunoSEQ multiplex PCR was the method, and the copy in TCRdb shows in-frame clones only, minus some. The repertoire has roughly 54,000 clones, around nine tenths of them found once; the top ten carry 15% to 19%. Study results and limitations: This study did not directly address biological reproducibility.

V and J are TRBV19 and TRBJ1-1; D gene unclear. This sample comprised CD8+ T cells from blood (PBMCs), obtained 12 months after the transplant. This sequence was found in a human patient who received a combined kidney and bone marrow transplant. Some T cells may be supplied by the graft donor. The CDR3 loop is CASIGSGTEAFF. CDR3 bases: TGTGCCAGTATTGGGTCGGGCACTGAAGCTTTCTTT.